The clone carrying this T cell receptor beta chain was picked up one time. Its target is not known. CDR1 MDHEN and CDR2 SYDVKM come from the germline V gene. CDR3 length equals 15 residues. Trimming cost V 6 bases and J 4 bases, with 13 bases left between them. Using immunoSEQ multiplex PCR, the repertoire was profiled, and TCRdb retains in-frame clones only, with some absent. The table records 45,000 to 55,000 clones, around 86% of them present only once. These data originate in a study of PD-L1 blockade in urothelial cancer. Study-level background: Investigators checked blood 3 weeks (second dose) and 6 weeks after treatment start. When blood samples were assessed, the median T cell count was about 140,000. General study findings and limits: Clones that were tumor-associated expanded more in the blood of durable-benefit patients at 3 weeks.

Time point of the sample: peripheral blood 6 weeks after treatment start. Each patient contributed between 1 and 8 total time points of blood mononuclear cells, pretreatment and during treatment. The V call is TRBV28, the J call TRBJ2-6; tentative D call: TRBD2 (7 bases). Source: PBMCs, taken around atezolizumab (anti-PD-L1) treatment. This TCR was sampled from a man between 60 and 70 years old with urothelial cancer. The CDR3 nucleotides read TGTGCCAGCAGCAATCGGGGGGCCGGGGCCAACGTCCTGACTTTC. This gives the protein CASSNRGAGANVLTF.